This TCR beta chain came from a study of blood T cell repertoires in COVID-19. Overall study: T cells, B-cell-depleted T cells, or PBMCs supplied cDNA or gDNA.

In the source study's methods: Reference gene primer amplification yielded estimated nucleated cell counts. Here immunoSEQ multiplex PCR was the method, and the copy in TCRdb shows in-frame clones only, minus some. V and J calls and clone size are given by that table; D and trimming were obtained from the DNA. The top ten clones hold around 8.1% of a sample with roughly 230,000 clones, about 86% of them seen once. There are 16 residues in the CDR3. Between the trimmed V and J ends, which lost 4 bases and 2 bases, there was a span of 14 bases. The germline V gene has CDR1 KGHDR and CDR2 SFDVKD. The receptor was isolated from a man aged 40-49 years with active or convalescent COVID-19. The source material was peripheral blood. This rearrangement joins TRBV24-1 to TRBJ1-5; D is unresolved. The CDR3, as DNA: TGTGCCACCAGTGACCCTACTCGCCCGGGCAATCAGCCCCAGCATTTT. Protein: CATSDPTRPGNQPQHF.